The clone carrying this TCR beta chain was observed a few times. Each CDR3 protein is one row after TCRdb ran MiXCR on the RT-PCR reads. The repertoire holds more than 55,000 distinct CDR3 sequences, with about 14% as singletons. CDR1 SEHNR and CDR2 FQNEAQ come from the germline V gene (reference sequence). V lost 5 bases and J lost 9; bases outside the gene matches: 10. The CDR3 is made up of 15 amino acids. The data were taken from a study of patients and donors after allogeneic stem cell transplantation. The specimen sequenced was blood, either unsorted or a sorted T cell fraction (not recorded which). This chain connects TRBV7-9 to TRBJ2-1; 10 bases align to TRBD2. This TCR was sampled from a human donor who was either an allogeneic HSCT recipient or a stem cell or donor lymphocyte infusion donor (not recorded which). It is not recorded whose cells these are; they may come from a transplant donor. The CDR3: CASSPGLAGVVEQFF. The CDR3 DNA reads as TGTGCCAGCAGCCCGGGGCTAGCGGGAGTTGTTGAGCAGTTCTTC.